These T cell receptor beta chains were read from a single sample in a study of blood T cell repertoires in COVID-19. The method was immunoSEQ multiplex PCR; TCRdb's version includes in-frame clones alone and lacks a portion of them. The table lists approximately 440,000 clones, about 92% of them singletons, with about 0.6% in the top ten. Sequenced material: PBMCs or T cells enriched from blood (not recorded which). The receptors were gathered from a man younger than 30 who had recovered from COVID-19. Both conserved end residues are part of each CDR3. The D gene is left open where the match is weak. Clone size appears in some rows only: once, few, many, or a class for an expanded clone.

>TRBV29-1|13|-|TRBJ2-1|once
TGCACCATCGTTCATCCAGGTCGGAATGAGCAGTTCTTC
CTIVHPGRNEQFF
>TRBV28|14|-|TRBJ1-1|-
TGTGCCAGCAGTTCGGGGGGCCAGAACACTGAAGCTTTCTTT
CASSSGGQNTEAFF
>TRBV6-5|13|-|TRBJ2-5|-
TGTGCCAGCAGTCCCCCGGGGGTAGAGACCCAGTACTTC
CASSPPGVETQYF
>TRBV19|14|-|TRBJ1-2|-
TGTGCCAGTACCCCAACAGGGAGCAACTATGGCTACACCTTC
CASTPTGSNYGYTF
>TRBV6-5|15|TRBD1|TRBJ2-7|-
TGTGCCAGCAGTCAAACCGGGACAGGTCTCTACGAGCAGTACTTC
CASSQTGTGLYEQYF
>TRBV10-3|14|TRBD1|TRBJ1-4|-
TGTGCCACGACAGGGGGTGCAACTAATGAAAAACTGTTTTTT
CATTGGATNEKLFF
>TRBV27|16|-|TRBJ1-6|-
TGTGCCAGCAGAGCGGGGGGGAGCTCCTATAATTCACCCCTCCACTTT
CASRAGGSSYNSPLHF
>TRBV2|13|-|TRBJ1-3|-
TGTGCCAGCAGCGGACAGCCCGGAAACACCATATATTTT
CASSGQPGNTIYF
>TRBV27|15|TRBD1|TRBJ2-1|-
TGTGCCAGCAGGCCGGGGACAGGGGCGAGGAATGAGCAGTTCTTC
CASRPGTGARNEQFF
>TRBV4-1|14|-|TRBJ1-1|-
TGCGCCAGCAGCCAATCCGGGGGGAGCACTGAAGCTTTCTTT
CASSQSGGSTEAFF
>TRBV5-1|15|TRBD1|TRBJ1-1|-
TGCGCCAGCAGTGCTGGACAGGGCTTGAACACTGAAGCTTTCTTT
CASSAGQGLNTEAFF
>TRBV5-6|13|TRBD1|TRBJ2-5|-
TGTGCCAGCAGCTACGGGACAGAAGAGACCCAGTACTTC
CASSYGTEETQYF
>TRBV7-6|17|-|TRBJ1-1|-
TGTGCCAGCAGCGGGTTCCGGGGAACAAATATGAACACTGAAGCTTTCTTT
CASSGFRGTNMNTEAFF
>TRBV7-9|15|TRBD1|TRBJ2-1|-
TGTGCCAGCAGCTTAGGGGAAGCAGGGGGCATTGAGCAGTTCTTC
CASSLGEAGGIEQFF
>TRBV7-9|13|-|TRBJ1-2|-
TGTGCCAGCAGCCCGACCCAGGGTAGTGGCTACACCTTC
CASSPTQGSGYTF
>TRBV18|14|TRBD1|TRBJ2-7|once
TGTGCCAGCTCAACGGCAGGGGGTTCCTACGAGCAGTACTTC
CASSTAGGSYEQYF
>TRBV3-1/TRBV3-2|14|-|TRBJ2-2|-
TGTGCCAGCAGCCAGCGGGGGAACACCGGGGAGCTGTTTTTT
CASSQRGNTGELFF
>TRBV27|13|-|TRBJ1-2|-
TGTGCCAGCAGTTCCTGGGCAGCTTATGGCTACACCTTC
CASSSWAAYGYTF
>TRBV19|14|-|TRBJ2-3|-
TGTGCCAGTAGTGGAGGACTAAACACAGATACGCAGTATTTT
CASSGGLNTDTQYF
>TRBV28|14|TRBD1|TRBJ1-2|-
TGTGCCAGCAGGGAACAGGGGGCGCTGGATGGCTACACCTTC
CASREQGALDGYTF
>TRBV18|14|TRBD1|TRBJ1-1|-
TGTGCCAGCTCACCTACTGACAGGGACACTGAAGCTTTCTTT
CASSPTDRDTEAFF
>TRBV19|13|-|TRBJ1-5|-
TGTGCCAGTAATCCCCAAGGGGGTCAGCCCCAGCATTTT
CASNPQGGQPQHF
>TRBV28|12|TRBD1|TRBJ1-2|-
TGTGCCAGCACGAATGTGAGGGGGCGTTGCACCTTC
CASTNVRGRCTF
>TRBV5-4|12|-|TRBJ1-1|-
TGTGCCAGCAGCTTGGGGGCCGGTTTAGCTTTCTTT
CASSLGAGLAFF
>TRBV19|14|TRBD1|TRBJ1-5|-
TGTGCCAGTAGTACGACAGGGGGCAATCAGCCCCAGCATTTT
CASSTTGGNQPQHF
>TRBV5-6|14|-|TRBJ2-1|-
TGTGCCAGCAGCTCGGACAGTCTCGGCAATGAGCAGTTCTTC
CASSSDSLGNEQFF
>TRBV7-3|18|TRBD1|TRBJ1-2|-
TGTGCCAGCAGCTTAAAAGGGGAGGCGGGTGTGGGACAGGTTGGCTACACCTTC
CASSLKGEAGVGQVGYTF
>TRBV29-1|14|TRBD1|TRBJ1-5|-
TGCAGCGTCCTCGGGACAGAGAGGGGTCAGCCCCAGCATTTT
CSVLGTERGQPQHF
>TRBV28|13|-|TRBJ1-1|-
TGTGCCAGCAGTTCAGAAATGTCCACTGAAGCTTTCTTT
CASSSEMSTEAFF
>TRBV2|14|TRBD2|TRBJ2-5|-
TGTGCCAGTGCCGAGAAACTAGCGCAAGAGACCCAGTACTTC
CASAEKLAQETQYF
>TRBV27|15|-|TRBJ2-7|-
TGTGCCAGCACCTTGGACGGGGAGCTGTCCTACGAGCAGTACTTC
CASTLDGELSYEQYF
>TRBV27|15|TRBD2|TRBJ2-3|-
TGTGCCAGCAGGGGAGCGGGAGCGGTCACAGATACGCAGTATTTT
CASRGAGAVTDTQYF
>TRBV28|13|-|TRBJ1-2|-
TGTGCCAGCAGTCAAACAGGCGGCTATGGCTACACCTTC
CASSQTGGYGYTF
>TRBV4-1|15|-|TRBJ1-1|-
TGCGCCAGCAGCCAAGTTGACAGCCTGAACACTGAAGCTTTCTTT
CASSQVDSLNTEAFF
>TRBV19|16|-|TRBJ1-2|once
TGTGCCAGTAGTATCCGGGACACCTCTTCGCTTTATGGCTACACCTTC
CASSIRDTSSLYGYTF
>TRBV5-6|15|-|TRBJ1-1|-
TGTGCCAGCAGCTGGGACCTCACAGGGATAGGAGAAGCTTTCTTT
CASSWDLTGIGEAFF
>TRBV10-3|15|-|TRBJ1-3|-
TGTGCCATCAGTTCGCTAGGGGGCTCTGGAAACACCATATATTTT
CAISSLGGSGNTIYF
>TRBV11-2|14|-|TRBJ2-7|-
TGTGCCAGCAGCTTGGTGCGGGGTACCTACGAGCAGTACTTC
CASSLVRGTYEQYF
>TRBV9|16|TRBD2|TRBJ2-1|-
TGTGCCAGCAGCGTAGCGCCGACTAGCGGGAGTAATGAGCAGTTCTTC
CASSVAPTSGSNEQFF
>TRBV5-1|12|-|TRBJ1-2|-
TGCGCCAGCAGCTTGGATGGGAGGGTAGGGCCCTTC
CASSLDGRVGPF
>TRBV5-6|17|TRBD1|TRBJ1-3|-
TGTGCCAGCAGCATGGGGAACAGGGGAAGAAGTGGAAACACCATATATTTT
CASSMGNRGRSGNTIYF
>TRBV3-1/TRBV3-2|15|TRBD1|TRBJ1-1|-
TGTGCCAGCAGCCCGCGGACAGGGGGAAGCACTGAAGCTTTCTTT
CASSPRTGGSTEAFF
>TRBV21-1|15|-|TRBJ1-6|once
TGTGCCAGCAGCGACAGGGGGCGCGGGAATTCACCCCTCCACTTT
CASSDRGRGNSPLHF
>TRBV5-1|13|-|TRBJ2-7|-
TGCGCCAGCAGCTTGGACAGTACCTACGAGCAGTACTTC
CASSLDSTYEQYF
>TRBV9|15|TRBD1|TRBJ1-5|-
TGTGCCAGCAGCCAAACAGGGGTTACTAATCAGCCCCAGCATTTT
CASSQTGVTNQPQHF
>TRBV19|15|-|TRBJ2-5|-
TGTGCCAGTAGTCCAAACGGGGAGGTAGTAAAGACCCAGTACTTC
CASSPNGEVVKTQYF
>TRBV4-2|15|-|TRBJ2-7|once
TGTGCCAGCAGCCCTAAGAACGGGAGCTCCTACGAGCAGTACTTC
CASSPKNGSSYEQYF
>TRBV2|15|TRBD1|TRBJ1-2|-
TGTGCCATCCGGGTACGGGACAGGGCTAACTATGGCTACACCTTC
CAIRVRDRANYGYTF
>TRBV9|16|TRBD2|TRBJ2-1|once
TGTGCCAGCAGCTCACCGGGACTAGCGGGGTACAATGAGCAGTTCTTC
CASSSPGLAGYNEQFF
>TRBV4-1|14|-|TRBJ2-7|-
TGCGCCAGCAGCCAAGATCCAGGGAGGTACGAGCAGTACTTC
CASSQDPGRYEQYF
>TRBV28|15|TRBD1|TRBJ1-3|-
TGTGCCAGCAGTTTATCGGGACAGGGGGTGAACACCATATATTTT
CASSLSGQGVNTIYF
>TRBV20-1|15|TRBD1|TRBJ1-4|-
TGCAGTGCTAGTAAGGGGGCTATAGAGAATGAAAAACTGTTTTTT
CSASKGAIENEKLFF
>TRBV5-8|16|TRBD1|TRBJ1-2|-
TGTGCCAGCAGCTCGAAGCAGGGGGCCTATAACTATGGCTACACCTTC
CASSSKQGAYNYGYTF
>TRBV10-2|15|TRBD2|TRBJ2-7|-
TGCGCCAGCAGTGAGCCGACTAGCGGCCGTTACGAGCAGTACTTC
CASSEPTSGRYEQYF